This T cell receptor (beta chain) was recovered during a study of technical replicates of blood from several donors. The assay was immunoSEQ multiplex PCR, and TCRdb's table has in-frame clones only and misses some. In the table there are under 95,000 clones, 91% of which are singletons. Germline values: CDR1 SGHTA, CDR2 FQGNSA. V lost 5 bases and J lost 2, with 7 bases in between. There are 13 residues in the CDR3. The TCR was taken from a human donor in good health. Some clones in this sample may be carry-over from other donors' samples. The rearrangement joins TRBV7-2 to TRBJ1-5; no definite D call. Material: T cells isolated from PBMCs. CDR3 nucleotides: TGTGCCAGCAGCCCCTCCGGCAATCAGCCCCAGCATTTT. The encoded protein is CASSPSGNQPQHF.